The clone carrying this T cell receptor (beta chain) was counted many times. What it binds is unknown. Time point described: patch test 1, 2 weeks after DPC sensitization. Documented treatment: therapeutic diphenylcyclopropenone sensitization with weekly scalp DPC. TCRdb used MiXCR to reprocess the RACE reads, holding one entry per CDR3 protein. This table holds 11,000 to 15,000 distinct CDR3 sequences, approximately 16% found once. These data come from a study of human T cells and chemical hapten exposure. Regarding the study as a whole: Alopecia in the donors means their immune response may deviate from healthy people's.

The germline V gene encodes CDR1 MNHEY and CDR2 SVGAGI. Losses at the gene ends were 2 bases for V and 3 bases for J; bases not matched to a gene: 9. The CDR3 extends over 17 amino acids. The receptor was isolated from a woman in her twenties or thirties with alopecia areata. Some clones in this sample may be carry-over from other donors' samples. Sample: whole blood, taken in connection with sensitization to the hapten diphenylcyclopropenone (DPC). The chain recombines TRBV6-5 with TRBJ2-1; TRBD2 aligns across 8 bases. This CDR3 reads CASSYRTSGPIYNEQFF. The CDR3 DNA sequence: TGTGCCAGCAGTTACCGAACTAGCGGCCCTATCTACAATGAGCAGTTCTTC.